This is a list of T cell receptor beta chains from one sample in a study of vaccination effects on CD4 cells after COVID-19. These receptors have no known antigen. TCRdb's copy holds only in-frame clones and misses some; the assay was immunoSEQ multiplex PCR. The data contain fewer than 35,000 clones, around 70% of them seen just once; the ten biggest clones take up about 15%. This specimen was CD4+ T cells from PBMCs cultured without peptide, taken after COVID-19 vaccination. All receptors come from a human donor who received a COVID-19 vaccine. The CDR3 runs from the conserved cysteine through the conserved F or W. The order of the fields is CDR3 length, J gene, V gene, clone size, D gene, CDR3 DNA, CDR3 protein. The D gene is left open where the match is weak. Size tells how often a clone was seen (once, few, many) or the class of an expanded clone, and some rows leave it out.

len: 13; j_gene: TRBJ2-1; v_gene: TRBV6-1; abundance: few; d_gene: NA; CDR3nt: TGTGCCAGCAGTGAAAGGCGGCTGAATGAGCAGTTCTTC; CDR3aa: CASSERRLNEQFF
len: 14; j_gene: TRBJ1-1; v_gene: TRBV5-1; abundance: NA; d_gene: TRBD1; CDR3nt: TGCGCCAGCAGCCCCCGGACAGGGGCCACTGAAGCTTTCTTT; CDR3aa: CASSPRTGATEAFF
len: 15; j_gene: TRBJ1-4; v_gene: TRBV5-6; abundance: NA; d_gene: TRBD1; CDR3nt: TGTGCCAGCAGCTTGCCGGGGACAGACCATGAAAAACTGTTTTTT; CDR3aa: CASSLPGTDHEKLFF
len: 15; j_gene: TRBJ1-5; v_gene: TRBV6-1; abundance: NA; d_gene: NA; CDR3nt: TGTGCCAGCAGTGAAGCGCGACAGATAAATCAGCCCCAGCATTTT; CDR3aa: CASSEARQINQPQHF
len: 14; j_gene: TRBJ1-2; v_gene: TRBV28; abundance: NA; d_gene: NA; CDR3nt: TGTGCCAGCAGTTTTCGGAGGGAGACCTATGGCTACACCTTC; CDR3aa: CASSFRRETYGYTF
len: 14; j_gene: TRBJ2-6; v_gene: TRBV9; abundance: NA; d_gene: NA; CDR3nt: TGTGCCAGCAGCGTCTCCTCTGGGGCCAACGTCCTGACTTTC; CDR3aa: CASSVSSGANVLTF
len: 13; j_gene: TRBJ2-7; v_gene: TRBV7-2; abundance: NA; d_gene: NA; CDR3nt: TGTGCCAGCAGCTTAGAGGGTTTGTACGAGCAGTACTTC; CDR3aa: CASSLEGLYEQYF
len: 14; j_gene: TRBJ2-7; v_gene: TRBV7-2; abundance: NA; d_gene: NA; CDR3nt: TGTGCCAGCAGCTTGAGGCAGGGTTCCTACGAGCAGTACTTC; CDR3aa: CASSLRQGSYEQYF
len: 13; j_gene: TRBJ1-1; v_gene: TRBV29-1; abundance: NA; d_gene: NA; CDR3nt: TGCAGCGTTGATGGACAGTTGAACACTGAAGCTTTCTTT; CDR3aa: CSVDGQLNTEAFF
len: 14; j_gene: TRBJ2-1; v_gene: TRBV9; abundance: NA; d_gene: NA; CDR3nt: TGTGCCAGCAGCGCGCGAGGTCCCGGATATGAGCAGTTCTTC; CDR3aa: CASSARGPGYEQFF
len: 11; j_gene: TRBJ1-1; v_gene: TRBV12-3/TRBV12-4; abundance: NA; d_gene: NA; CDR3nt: TGTGCCAGCAGCTGGGGCAGGGAAGCTTTCTTT; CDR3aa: CASSWGREAFF
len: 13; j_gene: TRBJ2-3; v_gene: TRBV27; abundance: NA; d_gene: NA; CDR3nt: TGTGCCAGCAGTTTTGTTGGGACAGATACGCAGTATTTT; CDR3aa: CASSFVGTDTQYF
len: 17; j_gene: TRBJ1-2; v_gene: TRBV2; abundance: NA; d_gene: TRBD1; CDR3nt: TGTGCCAGCCCCGGAGAACACAACAAACAGGGGGACGGGGGCTACACCTTC; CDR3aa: CASPGEHNKQGDGGYTF
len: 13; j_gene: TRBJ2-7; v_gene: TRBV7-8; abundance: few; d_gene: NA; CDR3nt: TGTGCCAGCAGCTTTCAACCCCGGGGCGAGCAGTACTTC; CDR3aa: CASSFQPRGEQYF
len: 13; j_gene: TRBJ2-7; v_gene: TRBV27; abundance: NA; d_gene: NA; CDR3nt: TGTGCCAGCAGTAGCACGCAGGGGTACGAGCAGTACTTC; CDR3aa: CASSSTQGYEQYF
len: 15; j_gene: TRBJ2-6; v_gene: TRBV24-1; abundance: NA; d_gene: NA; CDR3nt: TGTGCCACCAGTGTCTTGGGCTCTGGGGCCAACGTCCTGACTTTC; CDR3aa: CATSVLGSGANVLTF
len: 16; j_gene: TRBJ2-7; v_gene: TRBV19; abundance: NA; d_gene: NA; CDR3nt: TGTGCCAGTAGTCCGGCGAGGGGGTTGACATCCTACGAGCAGTACTTC; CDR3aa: CASSPARGLTSYEQYF
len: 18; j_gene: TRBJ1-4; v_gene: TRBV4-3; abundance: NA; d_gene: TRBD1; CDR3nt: TGCGCCAGCAGCCAAGTTATTCACAGGGGGGGCCCGGATGAAAAACTGTTTTTT; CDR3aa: CASSQVIHRGGPDEKLFF
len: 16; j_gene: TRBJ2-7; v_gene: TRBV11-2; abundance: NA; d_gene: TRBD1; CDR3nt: TGTGCCAGCAGCCCACAGACAGGGGGATTTCGCTACGAGCAGTACTTC; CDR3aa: CASSPQTGGFRYEQYF
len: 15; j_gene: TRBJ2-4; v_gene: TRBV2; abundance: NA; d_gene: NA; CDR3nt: TGTGCCAGCAGTGAAGCGGTGGTACTGGTTGACATTCAGTACTTC; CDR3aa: CASSEAVVLVDIQYF
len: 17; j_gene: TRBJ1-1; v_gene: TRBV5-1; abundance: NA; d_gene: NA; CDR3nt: TGCGCCAGCAGCTCGGGACGTCGGTCTGGACGAAGCGCTGAAGCTTTCTTT; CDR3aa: CASSSGRRSGRSAEAFF
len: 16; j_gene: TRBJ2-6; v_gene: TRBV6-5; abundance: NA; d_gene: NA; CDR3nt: TGTGCCAGCAGTTACGGTAGGGGAACCGGGGCCAACGTCCTGACTTTC; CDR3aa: CASSYGRGTGANVLTF
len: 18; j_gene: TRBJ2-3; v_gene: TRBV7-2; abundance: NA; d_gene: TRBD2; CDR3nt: TGTGCCAGCAGCTTAGGACCTCGTAGCGGGAGGCTTGGAGATACGCAGTATTTT; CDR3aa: CASSLGPRSGRLGDTQYF
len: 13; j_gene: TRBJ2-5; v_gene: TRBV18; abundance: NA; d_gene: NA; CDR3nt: TGTGCCAGCTCCCCCACGGGCGGTGAGACCCAGTACTTC; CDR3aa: CASSPTGGETQYF
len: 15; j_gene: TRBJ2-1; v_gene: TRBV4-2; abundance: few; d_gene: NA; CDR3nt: TGTGCCAGCAGCCAAGGCCCTAGCCTCGACAATGAGCAGTTCTTC; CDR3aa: CASSQGPSLDNEQFF
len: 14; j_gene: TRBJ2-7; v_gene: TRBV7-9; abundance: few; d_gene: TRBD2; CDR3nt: TGTGCCACCAGGGAGGGTAGCGGGAGCCACGAGCAGTACTTC; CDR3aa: CATREGSGSHEQYF
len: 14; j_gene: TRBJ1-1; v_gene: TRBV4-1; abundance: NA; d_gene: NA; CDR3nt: TGCGCCAGCAGGGGACGGACGGTGAACACTGAAGCTTTCTTT; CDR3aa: CASRGRTVNTEAFF
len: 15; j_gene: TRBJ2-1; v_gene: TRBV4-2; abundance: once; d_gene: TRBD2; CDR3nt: TGTGCCAGCAGCCAACCGGATGGGAGGGATAATGAGCAGTTCTTC; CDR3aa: CASSQPDGRDNEQFF
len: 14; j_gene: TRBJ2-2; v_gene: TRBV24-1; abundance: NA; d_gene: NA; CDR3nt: TGTGCCACCAGTGATTTGAGCTTTGGCGGGGAGCTGTTTTTT; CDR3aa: CATSDLSFGGELFF
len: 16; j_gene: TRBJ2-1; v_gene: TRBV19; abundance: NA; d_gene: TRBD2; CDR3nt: TGTGCCAGTAGTGCGCCCGGGACTAGCTCCTACAATGAGCAGTTCTTC; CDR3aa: CASSAPGTSSYNEQFF
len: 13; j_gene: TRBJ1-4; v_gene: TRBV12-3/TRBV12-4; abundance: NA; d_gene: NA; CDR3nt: TGTGCCAAAGGTTGGACCGAGGTGGGGAAACTGTTTTTT; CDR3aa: CAKGWTEVGKLFF
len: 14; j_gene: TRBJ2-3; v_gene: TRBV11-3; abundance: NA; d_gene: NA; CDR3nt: TGTGCCAGCAGCTTAGGTATCGGGCCAGATACGCAGTATTTT; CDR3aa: CASSLGIGPDTQYF
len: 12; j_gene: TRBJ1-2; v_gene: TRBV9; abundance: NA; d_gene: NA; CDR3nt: TGTGCCAGCAGCGTACAGGGCTATGGCTACACCTTC; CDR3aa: CASSVQGYGYTF
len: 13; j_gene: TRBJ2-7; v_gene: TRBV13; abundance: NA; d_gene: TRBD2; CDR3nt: TGTGCCAGCAGCCTAGGGACTAACTACGAGCAGTACTTC; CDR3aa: CASSLGTNYEQYF
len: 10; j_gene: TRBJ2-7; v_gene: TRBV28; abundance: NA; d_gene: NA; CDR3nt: TGTGCCAGCAGTTCCCACGAGCAGTACTTC; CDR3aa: CASSSHEQYF
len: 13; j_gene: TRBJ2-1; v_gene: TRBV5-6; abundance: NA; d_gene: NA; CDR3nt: TGTGCCAGCAGCTTGGGTGGTCCCAATGAGCAGTTCTTC; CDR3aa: CASSLGGPNEQFF
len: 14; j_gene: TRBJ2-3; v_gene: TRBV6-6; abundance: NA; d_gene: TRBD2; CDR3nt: TGTGCCAGCAGTCCCGGACTAGCGTCAGATACGCAGTATTTT; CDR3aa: CASSPGLASDTQYF
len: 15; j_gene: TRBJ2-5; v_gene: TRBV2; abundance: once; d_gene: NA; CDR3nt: TGTGCCAGCAGTGAAGCGGCGACGTACCAAGAGACCCAGTACTTC; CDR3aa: CASSEAATYQETQYF
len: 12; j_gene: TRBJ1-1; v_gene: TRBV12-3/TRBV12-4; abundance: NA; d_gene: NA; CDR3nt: TGTGCCAGCCTCAACGTGGCCACTGAAGCTTTCTTT; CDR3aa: CASLNVATEAFF